This TCR beta chain originates from a study of blood T cell repertoires in COVID-19. CDR1 is SEHNR, CDR2 FQNEAQ, per germline (reference sequence). V was cut by 8 bases and J by 1 base, with 9 bases left in between. This CDR3 spans 14 amino acids. Source study methods: Researchers report that nucleated cell counts were estimated from reference gene primer amplification. The repertoire was sequenced with immunoSEQ multiplex PCR; TCRdb's copy has only in-frame clones and lacks some. V, J and clone size derive from that table, while D and trimming were established from the DNA sequence. This table has about 52,000 clones, roughly 91% appearing once. This clone showed up just a few times.

The specimen was peripheral blood. The receptor's source is a man at least 80 years old with active or convalescent COVID-19. The genes are TRBV7-9 and TRBJ2-6; D remains unclear. In DNA, the CDR3 is TGTGCCAGCCTCACGGTGTCTGGGGCCAACGTCCTGACTTTC. It encodes CASLTVSGANVLTF.